Described below is a single T cell receptor (beta chain) sequence and its context. This sample is part of a study of blood T cell repertoires in COVID-19. Looking at the study overall: From the United States, Italy and Spain came samples of acute and convalescent COVID-19. PBMCs, B-cell-depleted T cells, or T cells were the source of the cDNA or gDNA that made up the material.

The V gene end was trimmed by 0 bases and the J gene end by 3 bases; junction bases not matched to a gene: 5. This CDR3 comprises 15 residues. Germline CDR1 is SGHNT and CDR2 is YYREEE (reference sequence). In the study's own analysis: Reference gene primer amplification in the assay estimated nucleated cell counts. The method was immunoSEQ multiplex PCR; TCRdb's version includes in-frame clones alone and lacks a portion of them. Clone size and the V and J calls come from that table; the DNA yielded D and trimming. The table shows about 300,000 clones, with more than 70% occurring only once. V and J are TRBV5-4 and TRBJ2-7, with 8 positions matching TRBD2. The clonotype comes from a woman aged 30 to 39 who had recovered from COVID-19. Input material: peripheral blood. The CDR3 loop reads CASSLDAGGFYEQYF. In DNA form, the CDR3 reads TGTGCCAGCAGCTTGGATGCGGGGGGATTCTACGAGCAGTACTTC.